A single sample gave rise to the 4 T cell receptor beta chains below, sequenced in a study of cytomegalovirus exposure and HLA in healthy donors. 60 Vbeta and 13 Jbeta primers were used in PCR. Measured with immunoSEQ multiplex PCR; TCRdb has only the in-frame clones, and not every one. The table records 100,000 or so clones, about 81% of them present only once. The sequenced sample consisted of PBMCs. The receptor source for this set is a man between 40 and 49 years old in good health and CMV-seronegative.

This chain uses TRBV7-9 with TRBJ1-6; 9 bases are a match to TRBD1. Germline lookup yields CDR1 SEHNR and CDR2 FQNEAQ (reference sequence). The CDR3 contains 16 residues. The J segment lost 9 bases and the V segment lost 11 bases, leaving 17 bases of the junction unmatched. CDR3: CAGTPLLGDRASPLHF. Here the CDR3 DNA reads TGTGCCGGGACACCTCTGCTAGGGGACAGGGCTTCACCCCTCCACTTT.

The CDR3 loop is CASSPSQGGYGYTF. CDR3 DNA sequence: TGTGCCAGCTCACCATCTCAGGGGGGCTATGGCTACACCTTC. The chain recombines TRBV18 with TRBJ1-2; 7 bases fit TRBD1. Trimming took 2 bases from V and 4 from J; bases not matched to a gene: 4. Looked up from germline, CDR1 is KGHSH and CDR2 is LQKENI. The CDR3 spans 14 residues.

This clone was counted once. The chain couples TRBV6-5 to TRBJ2-2; 10 bases agree with TRBD1. Germline values: CDR1 MNHEY, CDR2 SVGAGI. CDR3 length: 15 residues. V lost 6 bases, J lost 7 bases, and 8 bases stayed unmatched. The CDR3 protein is CASRRTGTGVGELFF. The CDR3 DNA follows: TGTGCCAGCAGACGGACCGGGACAGGGGTCGGGGAGCTGTTTTTT.

The J gene is TRBJ1-6, the V gene TRBV20-1, with D possibly TRBD1 on 5 matching bases. Germline V gives CDR1 DFQATT, CDR2 SNEGSKA (reference sequence). Between the trimmed V and J ends, which lost 4 bases and 14 bases, there was a span of 12 bases. The CDR3 has 11 residues. CDR3 nucleotide sequence: TGCAGTGCTAATTTACCGGACACCCTCCACTTT. It yields the protein CSANLPDTLHF.